This T cell receptor (beta chain) appears in the sequencing data of a study of blood T cells in healthy people across ages (dated by TCRdb to about 2015). With respect to the entire study: Template switching captured roughly one uniquely barcoded TCR beta cDNA molecule per two T cells in model experiments. The study measured age-related changes in TCR beta repertoire diversity using deep sequencing normalized with unique cDNA molecular identifiers. Four age groups were formed from the donors: young (average roughly 15 years), middle-aged (more than 35), aged (approximately 60) and long-lived (roughly 88). To avoid experimental bias, donors of different ages were randomly spread across the sequencing lanes. For two donors (one aged 18 to 30 and one aged 80 or older), the study analyzed two additional independent replicas of 1 million unique cDNA reads from the same blood draw. Results the study describes overall, beyond this receptor: Estimates of total diversity based on one million sequenced T cells were considered lower bounds and underestimates. Because donor CMV infection status was unknown, age-related changes in expanded clonotypes were potentially confounded. Observed TCR beta diversity correlated strongly with the percentage of naive T cells measured by flow cytometry. Since profiling was done on bulk unsorted PBMCs, naive and antigen-experienced compartments could not be conclusively compared. Compared with the aged group, more naive CD4+ T cells, fewer expanded clones and increased TCR diversity were shown by the long-lived group, suggesting age selection. As age increased, observed TCR beta diversity per million T cells dropped in a roughly linear way, and a significant reduction was already evident by age approximately 40.

Inclusive of the bounding cysteine and phenylalanine, the CDR3 is 15 residues long. The read is trimmed to its CDR3 DNA, 45 bases read in frame from base 1. Via the germline V gene (reference sequence), CDR1 is MNHEY and CDR2 SMNVEV. The sample holds one count of this clonotype. Its target antigen remains unknown. No qualities accompany the bases; no much larger clone lies one base away. The library was produced with 5' RACE. TCRdb names Illumina HiSeq 2500 as the instrument used. A second PCR of roughly 7 to 11 cycles was performed with a sample-barcoded 5' primer and a J-beta primer mix. A template-switch 5' adaptor carrying 12 random nucleotides introduced a unique molecular identifier onto each TCR beta cDNA molecule. At least 2.5 million CDR3-containing paired-end reads were obtained from each sample. First-strand cDNA was synthesized from all RNA with the Mint cDNA synthesis kit, primed by a TRBC-specific oligonucleotide. All cDNA was treated with uracil-DNA glycosylase and then went through a first 18-cycle PCR with the universal primers M1SS and BC2_uni_R. The paper's processing steps were these. Normalization of each sample was performed by random selection of 1 million high-quality reads, each carrying a distinct molecular identifier. Reads sharing molecular identifiers were discarded rather than binned into consensus sequences. CDR3 identification, clonotype clustering and error correction used MiTCR with a Q25 quality threshold and the strictest error-elimination algorithm. A nonparametric unseen species model using Euler transformation provided a lower-bound estimate of total TCR beta diversity. The public reads were reanalyzed by TCRdb: fastp trimming at Q25, MiXCR alignment, in-frame beta chains only. Duplicate CDR3 protein sequences are folded into a single record with the most common DNA and genes. For this entry, the V and J calls and clone size follow TCRdb and not the study's own pipeline. The sample table contains about 1 million distinct CDR3 sequences; only one count was recorded for 35% to 50% of them. Under 20% of the sample comes from the top ten.

The approximately 39 donors, aged about 6 to 100 years, were systemically healthy Caucasian individuals from Russia. Each donor gave roughly 9 milliliters of peripheral blood, drawn into EDTA-treated Vacutainer tubes. Ficoll-Paque density-gradient centrifugation was used to isolate PBMCs, with at least 7 million per sample. Total RNA, at least 5 micrograms per sample, was extracted from PBMCs with Trizol reagent. The percentages of naive CD45RAhigh/CD27high T cells were determined by flow cytometry on a PBMC aliquot from every donor. This TCR was recovered from a woman aged 60-75 years in good health. The sequencing sample was made of blood. The sequence is built from TRBV27 and TRBJ2-1; the D element could tentatively be TRBD1 or TRBD2, as 5 bases agree for each. The DNA end lines up better with TRBJ2-7; the J call may be wrong. This receptor has the CDR3 CASSLGTAAHNEQYF. The sequenced DNA is TGTGCCAGCAGTCTCGGGACCGCTGCCCACAATGAGCAGTACTTC.